This TCR beta chain was found in a study of CD8+ T cells in alopecia areata (dated by TCRdb to 2016 to 2019). Regarding the research as a whole: Treated patients were enrolled in an open-label pilot trial of oral tofacitinib at 5 to 10 mg twice daily for moderate-to-severe alopecia areata. Tofacitinib was given for 6 to 18 months, followed by 6 months of follow-up off drug to assess delayed response and recurrence. Disease severity in treated patients was measured with the SALT score, which quantifies the percentage of affected scalp surface area. In both human patients and the C3H/HeJ mouse model, the study applied high-throughput TCRbeta sequencing to look at T cell clonal expansion in alopecia areata. On the human side, TCRbeta sequencing was run on scalp tissue and on sorted CD4+ and CD8+ peripheral blood T cells from healthy controls and from alopecia areata patients with either patchy or totalis/universalis disease. Patients on tofacitinib were biopsied at baseline and after 4 and 24 weeks of treatment, and several of the patients also had a later scalp biopsy. Scalp clonality was compared among normal scalp (n=4), patchy alopecia areata scalp (n=8), and alopecia totalis/universalis scalp (n=8). RNA was extracted with the PAXgene miRNA kit for fixed scalp, the miRNeasy kit for PBMCs, and the RNeasy kit for mouse skin. TCRbeta CDR3 regions were amplified by immunoSEQ multiplex PCR with 35 Vbeta forward and 13 Jbeta reverse primers.

Overall study outcomes, separate from this receptor: TCR sequences shared between patients were less clear than in mice, possibly partly because of HLA diversity in the patient population. Scalp TCR repertoire analysis is complicated because resident alphabeta T cells in normal human skin are also sequenced, whereas mouse skin is dominated by gammadelta T cells. Compared with normal scalp, lesional scalp, particularly in alopecia totalis/universalis, had higher clonality and more expanded CD8+ clones, which suggests antigenic drive. Tofacitinib significantly decreased scalp clonality and the number of expanded CD8+ clones among the top 100 scalp clones. Because the treated cohort was small and included a single nonresponder, larger studies are needed to assess links between baseline CD8+ expansion and response. Many expanded lesional clones persisted in scalp and blood during tofacitinib treatment, which may partly explain relapse after stopping treatment.

A remark on this clone: There is no known antigen for this receptor. It has no much larger one-base neighbor in the sample; base qualities were not kept.

Libraries were constructed by the immunoSEQ multiplex PCR assay. RNA was extracted from all samples and reverse transcribed into cDNA, which served as template for TCR sequencing. SuperScript III was used for first-strand cDNA synthesis, primed with a 2:1 mix of oligo-dT and random hexamers. A synthetic immune receptor repertoire was used to assess amplification bias, and residual bias was removed computationally. The published analysis was carried out like this. Raw reads were preprocessed for error removal, and CDR3 was defined according to IMGT conventions as running from the conserved cysteine to phenylalanine. To get clonality, Shannon entropy was normalized by log2 of the number of productive unique TCRs and the result was subtracted from 1. Whether each scalp clone was CD4 or CD8 was inferred by checking scalp TCRbeta sequences against the CD4 and CD8 repertoires from sorted blood. TCRdb's version of the immuneACCESS table is confined to in-frame rearrangements and falls short of the full clone set. An unresolved V gene accounts for under half of the shortfall where checked; the remainder is of unknown origin. From that table come the V and J calls and clone size; the DNA was used to work out D and trimming. The sample table lists around 300,000 clones, over 45% of them with a count of one. In total, the top ten clones hold about 0.89% of the sample.

The treatment or condition label corresponds to: oral pan-JAK inhibitor, 5-10 mg twice daily. Peripheral blood and lesional scalp punch biopsies were obtained from patients with alopecia areata. PBMCs were isolated by density centrifugation and stained for CD3, CD4 and CD8, after which CD4+ and CD8+ T cells were sorted on a FACSAria. The CDR3 holds 14 amino acids from the cysteine to the phenylalanine. The sequence is cut down to CDR3 DNA, 42 bases in frame from base 1. V gives up 0 bases and J gives up 3 bases, and the segment between their germline ends measures 8 bases. In the germline V gene, CDR1 corresponds to SGHRS and CDR2 to YFSETQ.

The specimen comprised CD4+ T cells sorted from blood, sampled around week 52, from a patient treated with tofacitinib. This sequence originates from a human donor with alopecia areata. The sequence links TRBV5-1 to TRBJ2-3, with the D gene tentatively TRBD1 or TRBD2, based on 5 matching bases in each. The CDR3 is CASSLGDGTDTQYF. The nucleotide sequence reads TGCGCCAGCAGCTTGGGGGACGGTACAGATACGCAGTATTTT. When the CDR3 is completed using the reference TRBV5-1 and TRBJ2-3 genes on either side, the full variable domain is KAGVTQTPRYLIKTRGQQVTLSCSPISGHRSVSWYQQTPGQGLQFLFEYFSETQRNKGNFPGRFSGRQFSNSRSEMNVSTLELGDSALYLCASSLGDGTDTQYFGPGTRLTVL.